The clone carrying this TCR beta chain showed up just a few times. Antigen: not known. The PCR made use of 60 Vbeta and 13 Jbeta primers. Profiling relied on immunoSEQ multiplex PCR, and the TCRdb table lists in-frame clones only, not all of them. This table has about 83,000 clones, about 77% appearing once. This record belongs to a study of cytomegalovirus exposure and HLA in healthy donors. Study conclusions and caveats: An analysis that was carried out later associated 15,000 to 20,000 TCR beta sequences with HLA alleles at 0.05 false discovery rate.

Germline CDR1 reads ENHRY; CDR2 reads SYGVKD. Trimming stripped 7 bases from V and 11 bases from J, with 17 bases between. The CDR3 contains 12 residues. The receptor was isolated from a man in his fifties or sixties in good health and CMV-seronegative. This rearrangement joins TRBV10-3 to TRBJ1-1; D is possibly TRBD1 (5 bases). Sequencing was carried out using PBMCs. For the CDR3, the DNA is TGTGCCATCACCCCGGGGGGGGATATCGCTTTCTTT. It translates to CAITPGGDIAFF.